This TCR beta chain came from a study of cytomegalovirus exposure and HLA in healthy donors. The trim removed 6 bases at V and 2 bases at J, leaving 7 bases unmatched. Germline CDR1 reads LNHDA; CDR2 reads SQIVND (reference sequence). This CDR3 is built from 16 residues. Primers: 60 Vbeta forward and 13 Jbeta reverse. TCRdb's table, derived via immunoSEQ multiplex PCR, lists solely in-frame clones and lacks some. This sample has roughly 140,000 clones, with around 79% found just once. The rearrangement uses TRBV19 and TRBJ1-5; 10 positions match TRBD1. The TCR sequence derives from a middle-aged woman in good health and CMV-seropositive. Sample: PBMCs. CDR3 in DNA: TGTGCCAGTAGGGGCCGGGACAGGGGAGGCAATCAGCCCCAGCATTTT. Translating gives CASRGRDRGGNQPQHF.